The rows below give T cell receptor beta chains drawn from one sample of a study of identical twins. In TCRdb, the 5' RACE reads were re-called with MiXCR into one record per CDR3 protein. The table lists 700,000 or so distinct CDR3 sequences, roughly 8% of them singletons. Separately, the same data were catalogued under a study of yellow fever vaccine responses in identical twins.

The source material was PBMCs. Receptors were obtained from a woman aged 18-29 years in good health. Each CDR3 is given with its conserved first and last residue. The D gene is left open where the match is weak. Size is omitted from some rows. Given values are once, few, many or a class for expanded clones.

clone size,D gene,V gene,J gene,CDR3 DNA,CDR3 protein
many,.,TRBV15,TRBJ2-4,TGTGCCACCAGCAGGGACCCTGCCGCCTTCCTAGCCAAAAACATTCAGTACTTC,CATSRDPAAFLAKNIQYF
.,TRBD1,TRBV7-9,TRBJ1-6,TGTGCCAGCAGCTCGGGACAGATATATAATTCACCCCTCCACTTT,CASSSGQIYNSPLHF
.,TRBD1,TRBV3-1,TRBJ1-4,TGTGCCAGCAGCCAAGTCGGGACAGGGGGTGAAAAACTGTTTTTT,CASSQVGTGGEKLFF
.,TRBD1,TRBV11-2,TRBJ2-1,TGTGCCAGCAGCTCCCTAACAGGGGGCAATGAGCAGTTCTTC,CASSSLTGGNEQFF
.,.,TRBV6-2/TRBV6-3,TRBJ1-2,TGTGCCAGCAGTTTAAGAGAGCCAGGGGCTAACTATGGCTACACCTTC,CASSLREPGANYGYTF
many,.,TRBV29-1,TRBJ2-3,TGCAGCGTTGGCACAGATACGCAGTATTTT,CSVGTDTQYF
few,.,TRBV28,TRBJ2-1,TGTGCCAGCAGTTTAGTCGGGGGGCCCTCCTACAATGAGCAGTTCTTC,CASSLVGGPSYNEQFF
.,.,TRBV2,TRBJ1-5,TGTGCCAGCAGTGAAGCGCAGGGGAGCAATCAGCCCCAGCATTTT,CASSEAQGSNQPQHF
few,TRBD1,TRBV28,TRBJ2-7,TGTGCCAGCAGATACCGGGACAGCTACGAGCAGTACTTC,CASRYRDSYEQYF
few,TRBD2,TRBV6-2/TRBV6-3,TRBJ2-7,TGTGCCAGCAGTTACTCGAGTAGCGGGAGTTGGTACGAGCAGTACTTC,CASSYSSSGSWYEQYF
few,.,TRBV19,TRBJ2-5,TGTGCCAGTAGTGTGTGGAGTCAAGAGACCCAGTACTTC,CASSVWSQETQYF
few,TRBD1,TRBV12-3/TRBV12-4,TRBJ2-3,TGTGCCAGCAGTTCCCCGGACAGGGGGCGGACAGATACGCAGTATTTT,CASSSPDRGRTDTQYF
.,TRBD1,TRBV18,TRBJ2-7,TGTGCCAGCTCACCGGACAGGAGACGGGAGCAGTACTTC,CASSPDRRREQYF
.,.,TRBV6-5,TRBJ2-5,TGTGCCAGCAGTTCCTGGGGGGGCCCCCAAGCTGAGACCCAGTACTTC,CASSSWGGPQAETQYF
.,.,TRBV18,TRBJ2-5,TGTGCCAGCTCACCACGGCTAGCAGAACAAGAGACCCAGTACTTC,CASSPRLAEQETQYF
.,.,TRBV9,TRBJ2-2,TGTGCCAGCAGCGTACGGGGGGCGGCCGGGGAGCTGTTTTTT,CASSVRGAAGELFF
.,TRBD1,TRBV12-3/TRBV12-4,TRBJ1-4,TGTGCCAGCAGTCCGGACAGGGGCAATGAAAAACTGTTTTTT,CASSPDRGNEKLFF
.,.,TRBV5-1,TRBJ2-5,TGCGCCAGCAGCTTGGTTTCGGGTTCGGAGACCCAGTACTTC,CASSLVSGSETQYF
.,.,TRBV18,TRBJ2-7,TGTGCCAGCTCACCAGGCTCTGCTACCTACGAGCAGTACTTC,CASSPGSATYEQYF
.,TRBD2,TRBV7-2,TRBJ2-7,TGTGCCAGTGTCGTTAGCGGGGGTTACGAGCAGTACTTC,CASVVSGGYEQYF
few,TRBD2,TRBV5-1,TRBJ2-1,TGCGCCAGCAGCTTGGCCGGGCTAGCGGGAGCTCGTGAGCAGTTCTTC,CASSLAGLAGAREQFF
.,TRBD2,TRBV27,TRBJ2-3,TGTGCCAGCAGTTTGGGGCGGGAGGGCCGAGATACGCAGTATTTT,CASSLGREGRDTQYF
.,.,TRBV5-1,TRBJ2-3,TGCGCCAGCAGCTTAATAGAAGGGTTCCGCACAGATACGCAGTATTTT,CASSLIEGFRTDTQYF
.,.,TRBV6-5,TRBJ2-7,TGTGCCAGCAGTTACTCAAACGATGACTACGAGCAGTACTTC,CASSYSNDDYEQYF
many,TRBD1,TRBV4-3,TRBJ2-1,TGCGCCAGCAGCCAGGACCGGGACAGCCCTAGTGAGCAGTTCTTC,CASSQDRDSPSEQFF
few,.,TRBV6-5,TRBJ2-1,TGTGCCAGCAGTTACTCGCAGGTTGCGGGTGAGCAGTTCTTC,CASSYSQVAGEQFF
few,.,TRBV27,TRBJ2-4,TGTGCCAGCAGTCAGGGGTACATTCAGTACTTC,CASSQGYIQYF
.,.,TRBV15,TRBJ2-2,TGTGCCACCAGCAGAGATCTAGCAACAGCCGGCACCGGGGAGCTGTTTTTT,CATSRDLATAGTGELFF
.,TRBD1,TRBV7-3,TRBJ1-1,TGTGCCAGCAGCTCCGGACAGGGGGGTATTGTTTTGAACACTGAAGCTTTCTTT,CASSSGQGGIVLNTEAFF
.,TRBD1,TRBV19,TRBJ2-7,TGTGCCAGTTCGACAGGGCGGTATTACGAGCAGTACTTC,CASSTGRYYEQYF
few,TRBD2,TRBV5-5,TRBJ2-5,TGTGCCAGCAGCTTGGAAGGGGAGGGAGAGACCCAGTACTTC,CASSLEGEGETQYF
.,.,TRBV7-2,TRBJ2-5,TGTGCCAGCAGCTTCAGCACCGGAGAGACCCAGTACTTC,CASSFSTGETQYF
.,TRBD2,TRBV5-6,TRBJ2-1,TGTGCCAGCAGCGTACTCTCGGGGGGGCACTACAATGAGCAGTTCTTC,CASSVLSGGHYNEQFF
many,.,TRBV28,TRBJ2-7,TGTGCCAGCAGTTACTTCTCCTACGAGCAGTACTTC,CASSYFSYEQYF
.,.,TRBV7-6,TRBJ2-1,TGTGCCAGCAGCTTCGGGACTTACAAAAATGAGCAGTTCTTC,CASSFGTYKNEQFF
few,.,TRBV10-3,TRBJ1-5,TGTGCCATCAGTGAGACGGGTCAGCCCCAGCATTTT,CAISETGQPQHF
.,.,TRBV4-3,TRBJ2-7,TGCGCCAGCAGCCCTGGGACGGAACTCGCCGAGCAGTACTTC,CASSPGTELAEQYF
many,.,TRBV9,TRBJ1-1,TGTGCCAGCAGCGTAGAGGGAGGCTTTATCACTGAAGCTTTCTTT,CASSVEGGFITEAFF
.,.,TRBV7-9,TRBJ2-5,TGTGCCAGCAGCTTATTGGGGGAGGAGTGGAGGGAGACCCAGTACTTC,CASSLLGEEWRETQYF
.,TRBD2,TRBV11-2,TRBJ2-5,TGTGCCAGCAGCTTAGGAAGACTAGCGGGAGTACCCCAAGAGACCCAGTACTTC,CASSLGRLAGVPQETQYF
many,.,TRBV6-2/TRBV6-3,TRBJ1-1,TGTGCCAGCAATGGGGGGCAGCTTGAAGCTTTCTTT,CASNGGQLEAFF
many,.,TRBV5-1,TRBJ2-1,TGCGCCAGCAGCTTGGGGGTACTTAGCTCCTACAATGAGCAGTTCTTC,CASSLGVLSSYNEQFF
.,TRBD2,TRBV11-2,TRBJ2-3,TGTGCCAGCAGATCCGGGACTAGCGGGAGAACCCAAGATACGCAGTATTTT,CASRSGTSGRTQDTQYF
.,TRBD1,TRBV28,TRBJ1-6,TGTGCCAGCAGAGGGGGGACAGCCGTAAATTCACCCCTCCACTTT,CASRGGTAVNSPLHF
few,.,TRBV19,TRBJ1-4,TGTGCCAGTAGTAAGGGCGACGCAACTAATGAAAAACTGTTTTTT,CASSKGDATNEKLFF
.,.,TRBV5-1,TRBJ2-5,TGCGCCAGCAAGCTTGGATGGGGGCAAGAGACCCAGTACTTC,CASKLGWGQETQYF
few,.,TRBV29-1,TRBJ2-7,TGCAGCGTTCCGGGGGCCGCGGACGAGCAGTACTTC,CSVPGAADEQYF